The next 15 T cell receptor beta chains were all read from a single sample in a study of T cells in Graves' hyperthyroidism and ophthalmopathy. RNA transcripts gave rise to amplified TCR beta CDR3 regions. The HTBI primer set was used in a first-round RT-PCR of the TCR CDR3. TCRdb recomputed calls from the multiplex PCR reads with MiXCR, one row per CDR3 protein. The repertoire holds 500,000 or so distinct CDR3 sequences, with 15% to 20% as singletons. Source material: blood. Receptors were obtained from a woman aged 25 to 39 with Graves' ophthalmopathy.

This sequence joins TRBV11-2 and TRBJ2-7; 7 bases are shared with TRBD2. CDR3 length equals 15 residues. The germline gives CDR1 SGHAT, CDR2 FQNNGV. J was trimmed by 6 bases and V by 5 bases; bases with no gene match: 13. The CDR3 sequence: CASSDSSGLGLEQYF. DNA of the CDR3: TGTGCCAGCAGCGATTCTAGCGGACTAGGGCTCGAGCAGTACTTC. Based on the CDR3 plus reference TRBV11-2 and TRBJ2-7, the full variable domain is EAGVAQSPRYKIIEKRQSVAFWCNPISGHATLYWYQQILGQGPKLLIQFQNNGVVDDSQLPKDRFSAERLKGVDSTLKIQPAKLEDSAVYLCASSDSSGLGLEQYFGPGTRLTVT.

This sequence joins TRBV19 and TRBJ2-1, with 11 bases identical to TRBD2. The germline V gene has CDR1 LNHDA and CDR2 SQIVND (reference sequence). This CDR3 has 17 residues. V shed 4 bases and J 7 bases; nucleotides not matched to a gene: 12. The CDR3 sequence is CASSTKLSGRAGNEQFF. The DNA for the CDR3 is TGTGCCAGTAGTACAAAACTTAGCGGGAGGGCCGGAAATGAGCAGTTCTTC.

The chain recombines TRBV27 with TRBJ2-5; D is perhaps TRBD1 (6 bases). The CDR3 is 11 amino acids. Trimming cost V 8 bases and J 5 bases, with 9 bases left between them. Germline CDR1 is MNHEY and CDR2 is SMNVEV (reference sequence). This CDR3 reads CASPDRETQYF. The CDR3 DNA sequence: TGTGCCAGCCCTGACAGGGAGACCCAGTACTTC.

J is TRBJ2-1 and V is TRBV15, with no clear D. V shed 1 base and J shed 0 bases, with 7 bases lying between them. Germline V CDR1 and CDR2: LNHNV, YYDKDF (reference sequence). The CDR3 is 15 amino acids. The CDR3 region is CATSRAASSYNEQFF. The CDR3 DNA is TGTGCCACCAGCAGAGCGGCGAGCTCCTACAATGAGCAGTTCTTC.

This clonotype was picked up many times. The V and J genes are TRBV18 and TRBJ2-7, with D possibly TRBD2 on 5 matching bases. This CDR3 spans 15 amino acids. Trimming removed 5 bases from V and 3 bases from J, with 17 bases in between. CDR1 and CDR2 (germline): KGHSH, LQKENI. The CDR3 loop is CASSVDYNTLYEQYF. For the CDR3, the DNA is TGTGCCAGCTCAGTTGACTACAATACGCTCTACGAGCAGTACTTC.

V usage is TRBV5-5 and J usage is TRBJ2-1, with 7 bases that match TRBD1. Germline V CDR1 and CDR2: SGHKS, YYEKEE (reference sequence). V was clipped by 1 base and J by 14 bases; unmatched bases: 6. The length of the CDR3 is 12 residues. CDR3 residues: CASSLNRGPEFF. The CDR3 nucleotides read TGTGCCAGCAGCTTGAACAGGGGCCCCGAGTTCTTC.

This clonotype has a handful of counts. The V gene is TRBV25-1, the J gene TRBJ1-1, with D perhaps matching TRBD1 (5 bases). CDR1 is MGHDK, CDR2 SYGVNS, per germline. The CDR3 runs to 13 residues. The V end lost 4 bases, the J end lost 7 bases, and 13 bases lay between the germline ends. CDR3 amino acids: CASSGRTGVEAFF. The CDR3 DNA reads as TGTGCCAGCAGTGGCCGAACAGGAGTTGAAGCTTTCTTT.

This clonotype has a count of ten or more. The rearrangement uses TRBV3-1 and TRBJ1-5, with 12 bases fitting TRBD1. The V gene's germline CDR1 is LGHDT and CDR2 YNNKEL (reference sequence). This CDR3 contains 17 residues. V lost 2 bases, J lost 6 bases, and 8 bases stayed unmatched. CDR3 coding DNA: TGTGCCAGCAGCCAAACCCATGGGACAGGGGGCGGTCAGCCCCAGCATTTT. Residues: CASSQTHGTGGGQPQHF.

This clonotype occurred many times. The DNA of the CDR3 is TGTGCCAGCAGCGAGGGACTAGCGGGAGGATTGGCAGATACGCAGTATTTT. It encodes CASSEGLAGGLADTQYF. The rearrangement links TRBV7-3 to TRBJ2-3, with TRBD2 matching over 15 bases. With 5 bases clipped from V and 4 bases from J, the junction kept 7 bases outside the gene matches. The CDR3 contains 17 residues. Germline CDR1 SGHTA, CDR2 FQGTGA.

This clonotype was recorded once. This may arise from a read error, as a much more abundant clone is one base away. Since no conserved phenylalanine or tryptophan closes the CDR3, a read error is the likely cause. The chain has TRBV7-2 and TRBJ2-5; TRBD2 agrees at 10 bases. The germline V gene has CDR1 SGHTA and CDR2 FQGNSA. V lost 1 base, J lost 4 bases, and 9 bases stayed unmatched. The CDR3 is 17 amino acids. The CDR3 here is CASSLELAGNIGETQYS. The CDR3 coding sequence is TGTGCCAGCAGCTTAGAACTAGCGGGAAATATCGGAGAGACCCAGTACTCC.

This clonotype was detected many times. This chain links TRBV6-2 or TRBV6-3 with TRBJ2-3; D unresolved. The CDR3 spans 14 residues. Trimming cost V 0 bases and J 5 bases, with 9 bases left between them. CDR1 and CDR2 from the germline V gene are MNHEY and SVGEGT. The chain's CDR3 is CASSYSTPGDTQYF. In nucleotides, the CDR3 is TGTGCCAGCAGTTACTCGACCCCGGGAGATACGCAGTATTTT.

This clonotype was seen only a few times. V and J are TRBV6-5 and TRBJ2-2; the match to TRBD2 covers 10 bases. Germline V gene lookup returns CDR1 MNHEY and CDR2 SVGAGI. V shed 0 bases and J 4 bases; nucleotides not matched to a gene: 5. The CDR3 contains 17 residues. This CDR3 is CASSYSLTSGATGELFF. The CDR3 nucleotides are TGTGCCAGCAGTTACTCCCTTACTAGCGGGGCCACCGGGGAGCTGTTTTTT.

This clonotype was counted ten times or more. The chain recombines TRBV27 with TRBJ1-5; a possible D gene is TRBD1 (6 bases). With 0 bases removed from V and 7 bases from J, the gap between germline ends came to 19 bases. The CDR3 is 17 residues long. Per the germline V gene, CDR1 is MNHEY and CDR2 is SMNVEV (reference sequence). The CDR3 loop is CASSLSSPGEGGQPQHF. CDR3 bases: TGTGCCAGCAGTTTATCAAGCCCAGGGGAAGGAGGCCAGCCCCAGCATTTT.

The J gene is TRBJ2-2, the V gene TRBV20-1; D remains unclear. This CDR3 comprises 14 residues. V lost 1 base and J lost 0, with 6 bases in between. Germline V gene sequence: CDR1 DFQATT, CDR2 SNEGSKA (reference sequence). CDR3 loop: CSARARANTGELFF. The CDR3 DNA reads TGCAGTGCTAGAGCCCGCGCGAACACCGGGGAGCTGTTTTTT.

This clonotype was counted at least ten times. The V call is TRBV7-8, the J call TRBJ2-3, with TRBD1 matching over 8 bases. The ends lost 5 bases at V and 2 bases at J; junction bases unmatched: 9. This CDR3 is built from 16 residues. Germline loops: CDR1 SGHVS, CDR2 FQNEAQ. CDR3 amino acids: CASSPLRTGNTDTQYF. The CDR3 nucleotides read TGTGCCAGCAGCCCCCTACGGACAGGGAACACAGATACGCAGTATTTT.